Below are 15 T cell receptor beta chains sequenced from a single sample in a study of response to subunit inactivated influenza vaccine. Using its own MiXCR run on the RT-PCR reads, TCRdb lists one record per CDR3 protein. The sample lists almost 600,000 distinct CDR3 sequences; around 13% were seen once. The sample in question was PBMCs from blood, obtained approximately 12 days after vaccination. The receptors here all came from a man between 50 and 59 years old who received an inactivated influenza vaccine.

The J gene is TRBJ2-1, the V gene TRBV6-2 or TRBV6-3; 10 bases are a match to TRBD2. V shed 6 bases, J shed 3 bases, and the junction held 5 bases outside the gene matches. Germline V gene sequence: CDR1 MNHEY, CDR2 SVGEGT. This CDR3 contains 15 residues. CDR3 DNA: TGTGCCAGCAGCCCTAGCGGGAGACGCTACAATGAGCAGTTCTTC. Residues: CASSPSGRRYNEQFF.

This clonotype was seen a handful of times. The CDR3 spells CASNVAGTRTGELFF. The CDR3 DNA reads as TGTGCCAGCAACGTAGCGGGGACGAGGACCGGGGAGCTGTTTTTT. The genes are TRBV6-2 or TRBV6-3 and TRBJ2-2; 8 bases map to TRBD2. Germline V gene sequence: CDR1 MNHEY, CDR2 SVGEGT. CDR3 length equals 15 residues. J was trimmed by 5 bases and V by 7 bases; bases with no gene match: 9.

This clonotype was found a few times. The chain carries TRBV9 and TRBJ2-7; TRBD2 is a possible D gene (5 bases). There are 15 residues in the CDR3. Germline assignment: CDR1 SGDLS and CDR2 YYNGEE. V shed 3 bases and J shed 1 base, with 14 bases lying between them. DNA for the CDR3: TGTGCCAGCAGCGGGACTGCGGGCGGGTCCTACGAGCAGTACTTC. Amino acids: CASSGTAGGSYEQYF.

This clonotype was counted between two and nine times. The CDR3 reads CASSEWQGANTGELFF. The CDR3 region has the DNA TGTGCCAGCAGTGAATGGCAGGGTGCGAACACCGGGGAGCTGTTTTTT. The chain carries TRBV25-1 and TRBJ2-2; weak D call: TRBD1 (5 bases). This CDR3 has 16 residues. In germline, CDR1 is MGHDK, CDR2 SYGVNS. Trimming left V 1 base short and J 0 bases short, with 9 bases between.

The V and J genes are TRBV2 and TRBJ2-5; TRBD2 matches 10 bases. This CDR3 has 15 residues. Per the germline V gene, CDR1 is SNHLY and CDR2 is FYNNEI. Trimming at V came to 5 bases and at J to 8 bases, leaving 11 bases not matched to a gene. The CDR3 sequence is CASSFRLAGVVTQYF. CDR3 DNA: TGTGCCAGCAGTTTCCGACTAGCGGGCGTAGTCACCCAGTACTTC. Full variable domain (remainder filled in from reference TRBV2 and TRBJ2-5): EPEVTQTPSHQVTQMGQEVILRCVPISNHLYFYWYRQILGQKVEFLVSFYNNEISEKSEIFDDQFSVERPDGSNFTLKIRSTKLEDSAMYFCASSFRLAGVVTQYFGPGTRLLVL.

This clonotype was counted between two and nine times. The chain is built from TRBV12-3 or TRBV12-4 and TRBJ1-2; 7 nucleotides agree with TRBD1. There are 14 residues in the CDR3. The V gene end was trimmed by 4 bases and the J gene end by 2 bases; junction bases not matched to a gene: 4. CDR3 amino acids: CASSYGRGNYGYTF. The CDR3 coding sequence is TGTGCCAGCAGTTATGGCAGGGGGAACTATGGCTACACCTTC.

The sample holds a few counts of this clonotype. The chain couples TRBV5-1 to TRBJ2-3; 9 nucleotides match TRBD1. The CDR3 spans 17 residues. The ends lost 4 bases at V and 8 bases at J; junction bases unmatched: 17. Germline lookup yields CDR1 SGHRS and CDR2 YFSETQ. This CDR3 is CASSAVSLGQGAVTQYF. As DNA, the CDR3 is TGCGCCAGCAGCGCCGTATCTTTGGGACAGGGAGCAGTTACGCAGTATTTT.

The DNA for the CDR3 is TGTGCCAGCAGTTTATGGCCGGGAGGCCAGCCCCAGCATTTT. The encoded protein is CASSLWPGGQPQHF. This chain joins TRBV27 and TRBJ1-5, with unresolved D. There are 14 residues in the CDR3. The V end lost 1 base, the J end lost 7 bases, and 11 bases lay between the germline ends. Germline V gene data show CDR1 as MNHEY and CDR2 as SMNVEV (reference sequence).

The chain is built from TRBV3-1 and TRBJ2-3; 8 positions agree with TRBD2. The ends lost 3 bases at V and 6 bases at J; junction bases unmatched: 8. CDR1 and CDR2 from the germline V gene are LGHDT and YNNKEL (reference sequence). The CDR3 sequence is 15 residues long. Written as DNA, the CDR3 is TGTGCCAGCAGCCACGAGGCGGGGGGAGCCGATACGCAGTATTTT. It codes for CASSHEAGGADTQYF.

The rearrangement uses TRBV5-5 and TRBJ1-2; D is undetermined. Looked up from germline, CDR1 is SGHKS and CDR2 is YYEKEE (reference sequence). The CDR3 is made up of 14 amino acids. V dropped 1 base and J dropped 1 base, with 8 bases sitting between them. DNA of the CDR3: TGTGCCAGCAGCTTGTCTCTTATTAACTATGGCTACACCTTC. It specifies CASSLSLINYGYTF.

This clonotype has only a few counts. V gene TRBV5-1 combines with J gene TRBJ2-2; 8 bases map to TRBD1. Germline V CDR1 and CDR2: SGHRS, YFSETQ. The CDR3 runs 17 residues. Trimming cost V 0 bases and J 3 bases; bases outside gene matches: 7. The CDR3 DNA is TGCGCCAGCAGCTTGGTGTGGACAGGGTCGGACACCGGGGAGCTGTTTTTT. It yields the protein CASSLVWTGSDTGELFF.

This clonotype was detected only a few times. The chain combines TRBV11-2 with TRBJ2-2; D gene unclear. The CDR3 length is 11 residues. Germline V gene data show CDR1 as SGHAT and CDR2 as FQNNGV. V was trimmed by 6 bases and J by 10 bases, leaving 9 bases between them. The CDR3 region has the DNA TGTGCCAGCAGAAGGGATGTGGAGCTGTTTTTT. Amino acid sequence: CASRRDVELFF.

This clonotype was seen more than once but under ten times. The V and J genes are TRBV4-3 and TRBJ2-3; 10 nucleotides line up with TRBD2. The junction had 6 bases not matched to a gene; V was cut back by 0 bases and J by 6 bases. Germline CDR1 reads LGHNA; CDR2 reads YSLEER. This CDR3 has 16 residues. CDR3 DNA: TGCGCCAGCAGCCAAGACCCAGCGGGGGGGTTCGATACGCAGTATTTT. Amino acids: CASSQDPAGGFDTQYF.

The V and J genes are TRBV19 and TRBJ1-5; D is uncertain. The CDR3 length is 13 residues. With 1 base removed from V and 5 bases from J, the gap between germline ends came to 6 bases. Germline V gene lookup returns CDR1 LNHDA and CDR2 SQIVND (reference sequence). The CDR3 region has the DNA TGTGCCAGTAGTATAGGGATCTATCAGCCCCAGCATTTT. This translates into CASSIGIYQPQHF. Together with reference TRBV19 and TRBJ1-5, the CDR3 gives the full variable domain: DGGITQSPKYLFRKEGQNVTLSCEQNLNHDAMYWYRQDPGQGLRLIYYSQIVNDFQKGDIAEGYSVSREKKESFPLTVTSAQKNPTAFYLCASSIGIYQPQHFGDGTRLSIL.

Many counts were recorded for this clonotype. The chain links TRBV5-1 to TRBJ1-2; D uncertain. V shed 0 bases and J shed 4 bases, with 13 bases lying between them. The CDR3 consists of 15 residues. Germline V lookup: CDR1 SGHRS, CDR2 YFSETQ. DNA for the CDR3: TGCGCCAGCAGCTTGGATGGGGAAAGGATCTATGGCTACACCTTC. Protein: CASSLDGERIYGYTF.